The sequence of this T cell receptor beta chain was determined in a study of early T cells in non-severe SARS-CoV-2 infection. Study-wide context: Chains from this unsorted whole-blood bulk RNA could not be paired.

V trimming: 5 bases; J trimming: 1 base; junction bases outside the gene matches: 5. The V gene's germline CDR1 is MNHEY and CDR2 SMNVEV (reference sequence). The CDR3 is 15 residues long. General study results and limits: In VDJdb matching, anti-spike CD8 responses were favored while private and CD4 specificities went missing.

In its sample, this clonotype was seen many times. Its specificity is unknown. Each single cDNA molecule received a unique molecular identifier. In TCRdb, the 5' RACE reads were re-called with MiXCR into one record per CDR3 protein. This table has about 63,000 distinct CDR3 sequences, 10% to 15% appearing once. The sequencing sample was made of whole blood. This receptor was taken from an adult who was a healthcare worker with PCR-confirmed SARS-CoV-2 infection or an uninfected control (not recorded which). This chain links TRBV27 with TRBJ1-5, with TRBD1 identical over 7 bases. The CDR3, as DNA: TGTGCCAGCAGTCCGGGACAGAAAAGCAATCAGCCCCAGCATTTT. Translated, it gives CASSPGQKSNQPQHF.